What follows describes a single TCR beta chain. As yet, its antigen is unknown. The CDR3 is 16 amino acids. CDR1 and CDR2 (germline): SGHTA, FQGNSA. V shed 4 bases, J shed 0 bases, and the junction held 4 bases outside the gene matches. TCRdb used MiXCR to reprocess the 5' RACE reads, holding one entry per CDR3 protein. The data hold approximately 350,000 distinct CDR3 sequences, with around a tenth observed a single time. The data were obtained in a study of T cells after yellow fever vaccination. Broader study findings: Across the CD4 and CD8 compartments, a small share of clonotypes was present in both.

Sequencing used PBMCs, obtained on the day of the first yellow fever vaccination. This clonotype was obtained from a man aged 18 to 30 who received the YFV17D yellow fever vaccine. The chain carries TRBV7-2 and TRBJ2-5; 11 nucleotides align to TRBD2. The CDR3 nucleotides are TGTGCCAGCAGCTCGACTAGCGGGGCGTACCAAGAGACCCAGTACTTC. Translated: CASSSTSGAYQETQYF.